The next 18 T cell receptor beta chains were all read from a single sample in a study of blood T cell repertoires in COVID-19. TCRdb's table, derived via immunoSEQ multiplex PCR, lists solely in-frame clones and lacks some. The sample yields roughly 100,000 clones, over 65% seen once. The sequenced sample was peripheral blood. The receptors were sampled from a man aged 55-75 years with acute or convalescent COVID-19.

This chain uses TRBV29-1 with TRBJ1-1; D perhaps matches TRBD1 (5 bases). The germline gives CDR1 SQVTM, CDR2 ANQGSEA. The length of the CDR3 is 8 residues. V dropped 6 bases and J dropped 11 bases, with 7 bases sitting between them. CDR3 sequence (DNA): TGCAGCGTCGGGGGGGCTTTCTTT. It encodes CSVGGAFF.

This chain uses TRBV5-1 with TRBJ1-6, with TRBD1 as a possible D gene (6 bases). Trimming took 0 bases from V and 10 from J, leaving 11 bases between them. The CDR3 spans 14 residues. Germline lookup yields CDR1 SGHRS and CDR2 YFSETQ. CDR3 loop: CASSLGTDSSPLHF. The CDR3 DNA reads TGCGCCAGCAGCTTGGGGACAGATAGCTCACCCCTCCACTTT.

CDR3 sequence (DNA): TGTGCCAGCAGCTTAGCTTCCAACTATGGCTACACCTTC. This translates into CASSLASNYGYTF. V usage is TRBV11-2 and J usage is TRBJ1-2; D is unresolved. Germline V lookup: CDR1 SGHAT, CDR2 FQNNGV. With 1 base removed from V and 2 bases from J, the gap between germline ends came to 5 bases. The CDR3 is 13 amino acids.

V is TRBV5-1 and J is TRBJ2-1, with 7 nucleotides matching TRBD1. Germline assignment: CDR1 SGHRS and CDR2 YFSETQ. J was trimmed by 1 base and V by 5 bases; bases with no gene match: 9. The CDR3 totals 16 residues. The CDR3 DNA reads TGCGCCAGCAGTTATAGGGGGCTAGGATCCTACAATGAGCAGTTCTTC. This sequence encodes CASSYRGLGSYNEQFF.

This clone has a handful of counts. This rearrangement joins TRBV19 to TRBJ2-7; D is perhaps TRBD1 (5 bases). From germline, CDR1 is LNHDA and CDR2 SQIVND (reference sequence). Trimming took 5 bases from V and 8 from J, leaving 10 bases between them. The CDR3 runs to 11 residues. The CDR3 DNA sequence: TGTGCCAGTAGTCAAGGACAACAGCAGTACTTC. Encoded protein: CASSQGQQQYF.

The chain is built from TRBV10-2 and TRBJ2-7, with TRBD2 matching 11 bases. The junction had 6 bases not matched to a gene; V was cut back by 6 bases and J by 2 bases. This CDR3 is built from 15 residues. Germline loops: CDR1 WSHSY, CDR2 SAAADI. The CDR3 is CASSAPGLAAYEQYF. Written as DNA, the CDR3 is TGCGCCAGCAGCGCGCCGGGACTAGCGGCCTACGAGCAGTACTTC.

DNA for the CDR3: TGTGCCATCAGTGTTGGGACTAGCGGGCTAGGTAGAGAGACCCAGTACTTC. Protein: CAISVGTSGLGRETQYF. The chain has TRBV10-3 and TRBJ2-5; 12 bases are shared with TRBD2. V trimming: 4 bases; J trimming: 4 bases; junction bases outside the gene matches: 10. There are 17 residues in the CDR3. Germline V CDR1 and CDR2: ENHRY, SYGVKD.

The chain is built from TRBV16 and TRBJ1-2, with 9 bases fitting TRBD1. J gave up 7 bases and V 0 bases, and 0 bases lay outside the gene matches. CDR3 length equals 13 residues. Germline V CDR1 and CDR2: KGHSY, FQNENV. CDR3 residues: CASSQSTGGGYTF. In DNA, the CDR3 is TGTGCCAGCAGCCAATCGACAGGGGGTGGCTACACCTTC.

The V gene is TRBV9, the J gene TRBJ1-1, with 10 positions matching TRBD1. Germline assignment: CDR1 SGDLS and CDR2 YYNGEE. This CDR3 contains 15 residues. Unmatched junction bases numbered 7, after V lost 5 bases and J lost 3 bases. DNA for the CDR3: TGTGCCAGCAGTCGGAGGACAGGGGGAGACACTGAAGCTTTCTTT. This translates into CASSRRTGGDTEAFF. The complete variable domain, with remaining parts taken from reference TRBV9 and TRBJ1-1, reads DSGVTQTPKHLITATGQRVTLRCSPRSGDLSVYWYQQSLDQGLQFLIQYYNGEERAKGNILERFSAQQFPDLHSELNLSSLELGDSALYFCASSRRTGGDTEAFFGQGTRLTVV.

The chain links TRBV5-4 to TRBJ2-1; D may be TRBD1 (6 bases). Trimming pared 4 bases from V and 0 bases from J, leaving 17 bases between. CDR3 length equals 17 residues. The V gene's germline CDR1 is SGHNT and CDR2 YYREEE (reference sequence). The CDR3 loop is CASSGDKTGSSYNEQFF. The CDR3 DNA follows: TGTGCCAGCAGCGGGGACAAGACCGGTAGCTCCTACAATGAGCAGTTCTTC.

This clone appeared a single time. The chain has TRBV27 and TRBJ1-1; TRBD1 matches at 10 bases. Germline-derived CDR1 and CDR2 are MNHEY and SMNVEV (reference sequence). J lost 0 bases, V lost 5 bases, and 6 bases had no gene match. The CDR3 is 16 residues long. The CDR3 region is CASSLGTGVVNTEAFF. The DNA for the CDR3 is TGTGCCAGCAGTCTTGGGACAGGGGTGGTGAACACTGAAGCTTTCTTT.

The chain carries TRBV7-8 and TRBJ2-7; TRBD1 agrees at 9 bases. The CDR3 is 15 residues long. V was pared by 3 bases and J by 3 bases, with 6 bases of the junction left unmatched. CDR1 SGHVS and CDR2 FQNEAQ come from the germline V gene. The chain's CDR3 is CASSFPGTGNYEQYF. The CDR3 coding sequence is TGTGCCAGCAGCTTCCCGGGGACAGGGAACTACGAGCAGTACTTC. The full variable domain, completed using reference TRBV7-8 and TRBJ2-7, is GAGVSQSPRYKVAKRGQDVALRCDPISGHVSLFWYQQALGQGPEFLTYFQNEAQLDKSGLPSDRFFAERPEGSVSTLKIQRTQQEDSAVYLCASSFPGTGNYEQYFGPGTRLTVT.

The chain combines TRBV15 with TRBJ2-7, with 7 bases aligning to TRBD1. The CDR3 extends over 15 amino acids. Germline loops: CDR1 LNHNV, CDR2 YYDKDF (reference sequence). With V trimmed by 3 bases and J by 2 bases, 7 bases remained unmatched. The CDR3 coding sequence is TGTGCCACCAGCAGCCGACAGGGATTAACCTACGAGCAGTACTTC. It encodes CATSSRQGLTYEQYF.

The genes are TRBV2 and TRBJ2-2, with 7 positions matching TRBD1. Germline CDR1 SNHLY, CDR2 FYNNEI. The CDR3 has 19 amino acids. The trim removed 5 bases at V and 3 bases at J, leaving 18 bases unmatched. CDR3 sequence: CASSHYRDSAGGYTGELFF. CDR3 bases: TGTGCCAGCAGTCATTACCGGGACAGTGCCGGCGGGTACACCGGGGAGCTGTTTTTT.

By share, this clone ranks as medium-sized. The CDR3 bases are TGTGCTAGTGGTTTGTCCAGGGACACTGAAGCTTTCTTT. This sequence encodes CASGLSRDTEAFF. The rearrangement links TRBV12-5 to TRBJ1-1; a possible D gene is TRBD1 (5 bases). Germline-derived CDR1 and CDR2 are LGHNT and FRNRAP. Trimming left V 2 bases short and J 3 bases short, with 7 bases between. The CDR3 is made up of 13 amino acids.

The chain employs TRBV7-8 and TRBJ1-5; no definite D call. CDR1 and CDR2 from the germline V gene are SGHVS and FQNEAQ. Trimming cost V 0 bases and J 1 base, with 7 bases left between them. The CDR3 runs 15 residues. The CDR3 DNA follows: TGTGCCAGCAGCTTAGCCCCCGGGAGCAATCAGCCCCAGCATTTT. Its translation: CASSLAPGSNQPQHF.

The chain couples TRBV5-6 to TRBJ2-1; 8 positions match TRBD2. V gave up 2 bases and J gave up 6 bases; unmatched junction bases: 4. The CDR3 covers 14 residues. CDR1 is SGHDT, CDR2 YYEEEE, per germline. The CDR3 bases are TGTGCCAGCAGCTTTATGGCGGGAGGCAATGAGCAGTTCTTC. It encodes CASSFMAGGNEQFF. Using reference TRBV5-6 and TRBJ2-1 for the parts outside the CDR3, the full variable domain is DAGVTQSPTHLIKTRGQQVTLRCSPKSGHDTVSWYQQALGQGPQFIFQYYEEEERQRGNFPDRFSGHQFPNYSSELNVNALLLGDSALYLCASSFMAGGNEQFFGPGTRLTVL.

V gene TRBV7-9 combines with J gene TRBJ2-3, with D possibly being TRBD2 (5 bases). There are 16 residues in the CDR3. The V gene's germline CDR1 is SEHNR and CDR2 FQNEAQ (reference sequence). The germline V and J ends were trimmed by 1 base and 1 base, with 12 bases remaining between them. The DNA of the CDR3 is TGTGCCAGCAGCTTAGATCTCGCGGGCGGCACAGATACGCAGTATTTT. The encoded protein is CASSLDLAGGTDTQYF. The whole variable domain, remainder taken from reference TRBV7-9 and TRBJ2-3, is DTGVSQNPRHKITKRGQNVTFRCDPISEHNRLYWYRQTLGQGPEFLTYFQNEAQLEKSRLLSDRFSAERPKGSFSTLEIQRTEQGDSAMYLCASSLDLAGGTDTQYFGPGTRLTVL.